The 10 T cell receptor beta chains below come from one sample, sequenced in a study of neurological immune-mediated disorders. TCRdb re-derived calls from the 5' RACE reads in MiXCR, one entry per CDR3 protein. Of tens of thousands of distinct CDR3 sequences in the sample, under 4% were seen once. Time point meaning: longitudinal time-point 1 (baseline). Sequenced: PBMCs. The receptor source for this set is a woman aged 55-75 years with multiple sclerosis.

In this sample, this clonotype turned up many times. The rearrangement links TRBV27 to TRBJ1-6; no reliable D call. Trimming shortened V by 2 bases and J by 10 bases, and 9 bases separated the two germline ends. This CDR3 spans 13 amino acids. Per the germline V gene, CDR1 is MNHEY and CDR2 is SMNVEV (reference sequence). In nucleotides, the CDR3 is TGTGCCAGCAGTTTAAGCTGGAGCTCACCCCTCCACTTT. This gives the protein CASSLSWSSPLHF.

This clonotype showed up many times. CDR3 DNA: TGCAGTGCTAGAGAGAACCTATTAAATGAAAAACTGTTTTTT. The encoded protein is CSARENLLNEKLFF. The V and J genes are TRBV20-1 and TRBJ1-4; D is unclear. CDR3 length: 14 amino acids. Germline V CDR1 and CDR2: DFQATT, SNEGSKA (reference sequence). V gave up 0 bases and J gave up 5 bases, with 10 bases separating them.

This clonotype was picked up many times. The chain carries TRBV6-6 and TRBJ1-2; 10 bases are shared with TRBD1. V shed 6 bases, J shed 0 bases, and the junction held 7 bases outside the gene matches. Germline V gene lookup returns CDR1 MNHNY and CDR2 SVGAGI (reference sequence). The CDR3 is 16 amino acids. CDR3 bases: TGTGCCAGCAGGCGACAGGGGGCTCGAACTAACTATGGCTACACCTTC. Translated, it gives CASRRQGARTNYGYTF.

This clonotype was counted many times. This rearrangement joins TRBV29-1 to TRBJ2-3; 9 bases are a match to TRBD2. The CDR3 runs 16 residues. The V and J ends lost 4 bases and 2 bases, in that order; junction bases with no gene match: 10. Germline V gene data show CDR1 as SQVTM and CDR2 as ANQGSEA. The DNA for the CDR3 is TGCAGCGTTGCCCCTTTTAGCGGGGGATTCACAGATACGCAGTATTTT. Translated, it gives CSVAPFSGGFTDTQYF.

This clonotype was counted at least ten times. The J gene is TRBJ1-4, the V gene TRBV20-1; no reliable D call. The CDR3 is made up of 12 amino acids. V dropped 8 bases and J dropped 5 bases, with 12 bases sitting between them. CDR1 and CDR2 (germline): DFQATT, SNEGSKA (reference sequence). This CDR3 is CSTVFRNEKLFF. DNA for the CDR3: TGCAGTACGGTGTTCAGGAATGAAAAACTGTTTTTT.

This clonotype was picked up many times. This chain joins TRBV7-2 and TRBJ1-1, with unresolved D. This CDR3 is 14 amino acids long. The germline V gene encodes CDR1 SGHTA and CDR2 FQGNSA. V lost 5 bases to trimming and J lost 0 bases, with 10 bases between them. CDR3 sequence reads: CASSPTLLNTEAFF. The CDR3 nucleotides are TGTGCCAGCAGCCCGACCCTTCTGAACACTGAAGCTTTCTTT. Supplemented by reference TRBV7-2 and TRBJ1-1, the full variable domain reads GAGVSQSPSNKVTEKGKDVELRCDPISGHTALYWYRQSLGQGLEFLIYFQGNSAPDKSGLPSDRFSAERTGGSVSTLTIQRTQQEDSAVYLCASSPTLLNTEAFFGQGTRLTVV.

This clonotype was recorded many times. The chain uses TRBV12-3 or TRBV12-4 and TRBJ1-3; unclear D gene. This CDR3 has 13 residues. V was pared by 3 bases and J by 0 bases, with 3 bases between. CDR3 DNA sequence: TGTGCCAGCAGTTTCGGCTCTGGAAACACCATATATTTT. Translated, it gives CASSFGSGNTIYF.

The sample holds many counts of this clonotype. The chain recombines TRBV20-1 with TRBJ2-2; a weak D match, TRBD1 (6 bases). The CDR3 runs to 13 residues. Germline V CDR1 and CDR2: DFQATT, SNEGSKA (reference sequence). V dropped 6 bases and J dropped 3 bases, with 11 bases sitting between them. CDR3 residues: CSAEQGDTGELFF. CDR3 coding DNA: TGCAGTGCGGAACAGGGCGACACCGGGGAGCTGTTTTTT.

Many counts were recorded for this clonotype. V gene TRBV5-1 combines with J gene TRBJ1-1, with TRBD1 matching over 10 bases. CDR1 is SGHRS, CDR2 YFSETQ, per germline. This CDR3 is built from 17 residues. V shed 1 base, J shed 5 bases, and the junction held 11 bases outside the gene matches. In DNA, the CDR3 is TGCGCCAGCAGCTTGTCGACAGGGGGCGAGCGGAGGACTGAAGCTTTCTTT. This translates into CASSLSTGGERRTEAFF.

In its sample, this clonotype was seen many times. V and J are TRBV5-1 and TRBJ2-7; perhaps TRBD1 as D (5 bases). V lost 1 base and J 3 bases, leaving 23 bases between the germline ends. Germline CDR1 and CDR2: SGHRS and YFSETQ. This CDR3 comprises 18 residues. CDR3 bases: TGCGCCAGCAGCTTGTTAGGGGAAACGGGCGTACGGGTCTACGAGCAGTACTTC. Its protein product is CASSLLGETGVRVYEQYF.